The rows below give T cell receptor beta chains drawn from one sample of a study of T cells after yellow fever vaccination. TCRdb reprocessed the 5' RACE reads with MiXCR, giving one entry per CDR3 protein. Of approximately 550,000 distinct CDR3 sequences listed, about 14% are singletons. Sample: PBMCs, taken on the day of the yellow fever booster vaccination. These receptors originate from a man aged 30-40 years who received the YFV17D yellow fever vaccine. The CDR3 runs from the conserved cysteine through the conserved F or W. A D gene is named only where the DNA matches it firmly. Not all rows give a size; the values are once, few, many and, for expanded clones, a class.

V	size	D	J	length	CDR3	DNA
TRBV20-1	.	.	TRBJ1-6	12	CSARDTASPLHF	TGCAGTGCTAGAGATACCGCTTCACCCCTCCACTTT
TRBV25-1	.	.	TRBJ2-5	12	CATSPPTETQYF	TGTGCCACGTCCCCCCCTACCGAGACCCAGTACTTC
TRBV20-1	.	TRBD1	TRBJ2-5	13	CSATSTGRETQYF	TGCAGTGCTACCTCGACAGGGCGAGAGACCCAGTACTTC
TRBV3-1	.	.	TRBJ2-7	13	CASSPDVAGEQYF	TGTGCCAGCAGCCCCGATGTGGCGGGCGAGCAGTACTTC
TRBV24-1	few	TRBD1	TRBJ1-2	13	CATSGRTGEGYTF	TGTGCCACCAGTGGCCGGACAGGGGAAGGCTACACCTTC
TRBV7-2	few	.	TRBJ2-5	12	CASSGPPSVQYF	TGTGCCAGCAGCGGACCCCCCAGTGTCCAGTACTTC
TRBV7-9	.	TRBD1	TRBJ2-3	15	CASSTDRGGTDTQYF	TGTGCCAGCAGCACGGACAGGGGTGGCACAGATACGCAGTATTTT
TRBV6-5	.	TRBD1	TRBJ2-7	15	CASSYSAGGSYEQYF	TGTGCCAGCAGTTACTCCGCAGGGGGCTCCTACGAGCAGTACTTC
TRBV4-2	.	.	TRBJ2-5	19	CASSQDQRGRRVIKETQYF	TGTGCCAGCAGCCAAGATCAGAGGGGGCGGAGGGTAATCAAAGAGACCCAGTACTTC
TRBV2	.	.	TRBJ2-7	10	CASREYEQYF	TGTGCCAGCAGAGAGTACGAGCAGTACTTC
TRBV12-3/TRBV12-4	many	.	TRBJ2-3	14	CASSLGVGTDTQYF	TGTGCCAGCAGCTTGGGGGTTGGCACAGATACGCAGTATTTT
TRBV12-3/TRBV12-4	few	TRBD2	TRBJ2-1	15	CASSLRGTSNNEQFF	TGTGCCAGCAGTTTAAGGGGGACTAGCAATAATGAGCAGTTCTTC
TRBV5-1	.	TRBD1	TRBJ2-7	15	CASSLEPGQVYEQYF	TGCGCCAGCAGCTTGGAGCCGGGACAGGTGTACGAGCAGTACTTC
TRBV11-2	.	.	TRBJ2-1	15	CATKGIASSYNEQFF	TGTGCCACAAAAGGGATAGCCAGCTCCTACAATGAGCAGTTCTTC
TRBV29-1	.	TRBD2	TRBJ2-3	14	CSAGLAGSTDTQYF	TGCAGCGCCGGACTAGCGGGGAGCACAGATACGCAGTATTTT
TRBV18	many	TRBD1	TRBJ2-7	14	CASSPRTGGGEQYF	TGTGCCAGCTCACCGCGCACAGGGGGCGGCGAGCAGTACTTC
TRBV28	.	TRBD2	TRBJ2-5	14	CASSTPGGDETQYF	TGTGCCAGCAGTACGCCGGGGGGGGATGAGACCCAGTACTTC
TRBV4-2	.	TRBD2	TRBJ2-1	18	CASSPPPLAGGSYNEQFF	TGTGCCAGCAGCCCACCGCCGCTAGCGGGGGGTTCCTACAATGAGCAGTTCTTC
TRBV12-5	few	.	TRBJ2-1	13	CASAFSGYNEQFF	TGTGCTAGTGCCTTTAGCGGCTACAATGAGCAGTTCTTC
TRBV28	few	.	TRBJ2-4	13	CASSLPFRGIQYF	TGTGCCAGCAGCCTCCCTTTCCGAGGCATTCAGTACTTC
TRBV14	few	.	TRBJ2-7	11	CASSQVAEQYF	TGTGCCAGCAGCCAAGTCGCTGAGCAGTACTTC
TRBV27	many	.	TRBJ2-7	15	CASAETGTPSYEQYF	TGTGCCAGCGCAGAAACCGGGACACCTTCCTACGAGCAGTACTTC
TRBV4-3	.	TRBD2	TRBJ2-1	18	CASSLRGLAGDSYNEQFF	TGCGCCAGCAGCCTGCGGGGACTAGCGGGGGACTCCTACAATGAGCAGTTCTTC
TRBV5-4	many	TRBD2	TRBJ2-5	13	CASTVGGEETQYF	TGTGCCAGCACCGTGGGGGGGGAAGAGACCCAGTACTTC
TRBV20-1	.	TRBD2	TRBJ2-2	16	CSASHGLAGITGELFF	TGCAGTGCTAGTCACGGACTAGCGGGAATCACCGGGGAGCTGTTTTTT
TRBV11-2	.	TRBD2	TRBJ2-1	16	CASSLGSGRALDEQFF	TGTGCCAGCAGCTTAGGTAGCGGGAGGGCGTTGGATGAGCAGTTCTTC
TRBV6-6	few	.	TRBJ2-1	11	CASGRLDEQFF	TGTGCCAGCGGGAGACTAGATGAGCAGTTCTTC
TRBV12-3/TRBV12-4	few	.	TRBJ2-2	15	CASTLRRSNTGELFF	TGTGCCAGCACCCTGCGGCGGTCGAACACCGGGGAGCTGTTTTTT
TRBV7-6	few	TRBD2	TRBJ2-4	15	CASSLEAAGANIQYF	TGTGCCAGCAGCTTAGAGGCCGCGGGAGCAAACATTCAGTACTTC
TRBV15	.	.	TRBJ2-3	16	CATSRDRGLSTDTQYF	TGTGCCACCAGCAGAGATCGTGGTCTGAGCACAGATACGCAGTATTTT
TRBV5-1	few	.	TRBJ1-5	13	CASSFEGLEPQHF	TGCGCCAGCAGCTTCGAAGGTCTAGAGCCCCAGCATTTT
TRBV6-1	.	.	TRBJ2-5	15	CASLIGVAVKETQYF	TGTGCCAGCCTGATTGGGGTAGCGGTAAAAGAGACCCAGTACTTC
TRBV20-1	.	.	TRBJ2-3	15	CSARDSARNTDTQYF	TGCAGTGCTAGAGATTCGGCGCGGAACACAGATACGCAGTATTTT
TRBV23-1	many	TRBD1	TRBJ2-1	15	CASSLPDRGDNEQFF	TGCGCCAGCAGTCTGCCGGACAGGGGGGACAATGAGCAGTTCTTC
TRBV5-1	.	.	TRBJ2-2	13	CASTLDGSGELFF	TGCGCCAGCACCCTGGATGGCTCCGGGGAGCTGTTTTTT
TRBV20-1	.	.	TRBJ2-6	14	CSAPPVPGANVLTF	TGCAGTGCACCCCCAGTCCCTGGGGCCAACGTCCTGACTTTC
TRBV15	many	.	TRBJ2-4	15	CATSRGGSDANIQYF	TGTGCCACCAGCAGAGGAGGGAGTGATGCAAACATTCAGTACTTC
TRBV29-1	few	TRBD2	TRBJ2-4	12	CSVEGGRNIQYF	TGCAGCGTTGAGGGAGGGAGGAACATTCAGTACTTC
TRBV7-2	.	TRBD1	TRBJ2-7	15	CASSLAGTGDGEQYF	TGTGCCAGCAGCTTAGCGGGAACAGGGGACGGCGAGCAGTACTTC
TRBV18	few	.	TRBJ2-3	18	CASSRPTRTASSTDTQYF	TGTGCCAGCTCACGACCGACAAGGACAGCCTCTAGCACAGATACGCAGTATTTT
TRBV9	.	TRBD1	TRBJ2-1	16	CASSVEPGQGYNEQFF	TGTGCCAGCAGCGTAGAGCCGGGACAGGGGTACAATGAGCAGTTCTTC
TRBV28	.	TRBD2	TRBJ2-5	15	CASSLSTGGQETQYF	TGTGCCAGCAGTTTGTCCACGGGAGGCCAAGAGACCCAGTACTTC
TRBV20-1	many	.	TRBJ1-6	15	CSARQLGNSNSPLHF	TGCAGTGCTCGACAGTTAGGGAACTCCAATTCACCCCTCCACTTT
TRBV7-2	.	.	TRBJ2-7	15	CASSPAVTSTYEQYF	TGTGCCAGCAGCCCAGCAGTGACCTCGACCTACGAGCAGTACTTC
TRBV3-1	few	.	TRBJ1-5	17	CASSQDIGGVSGQPQHF	TGTGCCAGCAGCCAAGATATCGGGGGTGTCAGCGGTCAGCCCCAGCATTTT
TRBV19	few	.	TRBJ2-7	13	CATRRAGSSEQYF	TGTGCCACCAGACGAGCCGGGAGTTCCGAGCAGTACTTC
TRBV14	many	.	TRBJ2-7	15	CASSHNRVPSYEQYF	TGTGCCAGCAGCCATAACAGGGTTCCCTCCTACGAGCAGTACTTC
TRBV25-1	few	.	TRBJ2-1	14	CASGFRGYYNEQFF	TGTGCCAGCGGGTTTCGGGGGTACTACAATGAGCAGTTCTTC
TRBV28	.	TRBD2	TRBJ2-7	14	CASRGLGGPYEQYF	TGTGCCAGCAGGGGACTAGGAGGCCCCTACGAGCAGTACTTC
TRBV12-3/TRBV12-4	few	.	TRBJ2-2	13	CASSFVGAGELFF	TGTGCCAGCAGTTTCGTAGGGGCCGGGGAGCTGTTTTTT
TRBV7-9	few	.	TRBJ2-5	14	CASSVLRNQETQYF	TGTGCCAGCAGCGTTCTCAGAAATCAAGAGACCCAGTACTTC
TRBV21-1	few	.	TRBJ1-3	17	CASSKVKRKVSGNTIYF	TGTGCCAGCAGCAAAGTAAAAAGAAAAGTCTCTGGAAACACCATATATTTT
TRBV7-9	once	TRBD1	TRBJ1-2	16	CASSLATGLNNYGYTF	TGTGCCAGCAGCTTAGCGACAGGGTTAAATAACTATGGCTACACCTTC
TRBV7-2	.	.	TRBJ2-3	13	CASSLARGNTQYF	TGTGCCAGCAGCTTAGCAAGGGGAAATACGCAGTATTTT
TRBV30	.	.	TRBJ2-3	13	CAWSGGGAYTQYF	TGTGCCTGGTCTGGGGGGGGGGCATATACGCAGTATTTT
TRBV7-2	.	.	TRBJ2-1	13	CASSGTGTSRPFF	TGTGCCAGCAGCGGTACCGGGACCTCAAGGCCGTTCTTC
TRBV20-1	few	TRBD2	TRBJ2-7	14	CSAQLAGALGEQYF	TGCAGTGCTCAACTAGCGGGTGCGTTAGGCGAGCAGTACTTC
TRBV9	.	TRBD2	TRBJ2-1	15	CASSVTSGSYDEQFF	TGTGCCAGCAGCGTAACTAGCGGGAGTTATGATGAGCAGTTCTTC
TRBV7-6	few	.	TRBJ2-5	12	CASSSPVHPALF	TGTGCCAGCAGCTCACCGGTCCATCCGGCTTTGTTC
TRBV18	.	TRBD2	TRBJ2-1	15	CASSKGRASYNEQFF	TGTGCCAGCTCAAAAGGGAGGGCCTCCTACAATGAGCAGTTCTTC